These T cell receptor beta chains were read from a single sample in a study of spatial heterogeneity in lung cancer. MiXCR was run by TCRdb on the 5' RACE reads, yielding one entry per CDR3 protein. The repertoire holds 15,000 or so distinct CDR3 sequences, with about 20% as singletons. The material was PBMCs, obtained at follow-up. The receptors were sampled from a male donor with early-stage non-small cell lung cancer. CDR3s include the opening cysteine and the closing phenylalanine or tryptophan. A D gene is named only where the DNA matches it firmly. Some rows have no size entry. The others give once, few or many, or a class for an expanded clone.

abundance | j_gene | d_gene | v_gene | CDR3aa | CDR3nt
- | TRBJ2-7 | - | TRBV10-2 | CASSETAYEQYF | TGCGCCAGCAGCGAAACAGCGTACGAGCAGTACTTC
- | TRBJ2-7 | TRBD1 | TRBV7-9 | CASSSLDREYEQYF | TGTGCCAGCAGCTCCCTGGACAGGGAGTACGAGCAGTACTTC
many | TRBJ2-7 | - | TRBV5-1 | CASSFNSYEQYF | TGCGCCAGCAGCTTTAACTCCTACGAGCAGTACTTC
many | TRBJ2-7 | TRBD2 | TRBV13 | CASSPSTPSSGGAESYEQYF | TGTGCCAGCAGCCCGTCCACCCCCTCTAGCGGGGGGGCCGAATCCTACGAGCAGTACTTC
few | TRBJ2-1 | TRBD1 | TRBV5-1 | CASSLAGTGVSEQFF | TGCGCCAGCAGCTTGGCCGGGACAGGGGTTTCGGAGCAGTTCTTC
- | TRBJ1-1 | - | TRBV20-1 | CSAIEGDTEAFF | TGCAGTGCTATCGAAGGGGACACTGAAGCTTTCTTT
medium-sized | TRBJ1-4 | - | TRBV27 | CASSLQTGINEKLFF | TGTGCCAGCAGTTTACAGACAGGCATTAATGAAAAACTGTTTTTT
many | TRBJ2-7 | TRBD2 | TRBV30 | CAWSVRAGGIYEQYF | TGTGCCTGGAGTGTACGAGCGGGGGGTATCTACGAGCAGTACTTC
medium-sized | TRBJ1-5 | - | TRBV6-5 | CASRLDNNQPQHF | TGTGCCAGCCGTCTCGATAACAATCAGCCCCAGCATTTT
large | TRBJ2-7 | - | TRBV11-1 | CASSLTRDSYEQYF | TGTGCCAGCAGCTTAACCAGGGATTCCTACGAGCAGTACTTC
many | TRBJ2-1 | - | TRBV24-1 | CATSDGARGGNEQFF | TGTGCCACCAGCGATGGGGCTAGGGGAGGCAATGAGCAGTTCTTC
few | TRBJ1-1 | - | TRBV5-1 | CASSAVYRNTEAFF | TGCGCCAGCAGCGCCGTCTATAGGAACACTGAAGCTTTCTTT
medium-sized | TRBJ2-1 | TRBD2 | TRBV28 | CASSLLAGYSYNEQFF | TGTGCCAGCAGTTTACTAGCGGGGTACTCCTACAATGAGCAGTTCTTC
many | TRBJ1-5 | - | TRBV27 | CASSLIGSNQPQHF | TGTGCCAGCAGTTTAATTGGTAGCAATCAGCCCCAGCATTTT
few | TRBJ1-5 | - | TRBV15 | CATSRGTGISNQPQHF | TGTGCCACCAGCAGGGGGACGGGAATTAGCAATCAGCCCCAGCATTTT
many | TRBJ2-2 | - | TRBV18 | CASSPPTVTGELFF | TGTGCCAGCTCACCACCGACAGTAACCGGGGAGCTGTTTTTT
- | TRBJ2-7 | TRBD1 | TRBV7-9 | CASSIGTGAKAGSSYEQYF | TGTGCCAGCAGCATCGGGACAGGGGCAAAAGCGGGAAGCTCCTACGAGCAGTACTTC
few | TRBJ2-2 | TRBD1 | TRBV24-1 | CATSEPGQGGTGELFF | TGTGCCACCAGTGAACCGGGACAGGGCGGCACCGGGGAGCTGTTTTTT
medium-sized | TRBJ2-2 | - | TRBV28 | CASSTPTGELFF | TGTGCCAGCAGCACTCCCACCGGGGAGCTGTTTTTT
- | TRBJ2-4 | TRBD2 | TRBV19 | CASSIDLYAGVGNIQYF | TGTGCCAGTAGTATAGATCTATACGCGGGGGTTGGAAACATTCAGTACTTC
many | TRBJ2-3 | TRBD1 | TRBV6-2/TRBV6-3 | CASSYSPAHRGQSTDTQYF | TGTGCCAGCAGTTACTCCCCGGCTCACAGGGGGCAAAGCACAGATACGCAGTATTTT
few | TRBJ2-7 | - | TRBV5-6 | CASSYRQDLSYEQYF | TGTGCCAGCAGCTACCGACAGGACCTCTCCTACGAGCAGTACTTC
many | TRBJ2-5 | TRBD1 | TRBV3-1 | CASSHEGAKTQYF | TGTGCCAGCAGCCATGAGGGGGCGAAGACCCAGTACTTC
- | TRBJ1-1 | TRBD1 | TRBV20-1 | CSARGTGGVIYDEAFF | TGCAGTGCTAGGGGGACAGGGGGCGTGATTTACGATGAAGCTTTCTTT
medium-sized | TRBJ2-7 | - | TRBV14 | CASSQAGRSYEQYF | TGTGCCAGCAGCCAAGCTGGGAGGTCCTACGAGCAGTACTTC
- | TRBJ2-5 | TRBD2 | TRBV14 | CASSPASLAGAVQETQYF | TGTGCCAGCAGCCCCGCCTCACTAGCGGGGGCCGTACAAGAGACCCAGTACTTC
few | TRBJ2-7 | - | TRBV9 | CASSVTAAAGTYEQYF | TGTGCCAGCAGCGTAACGGCGGCAGCAGGTACCTACGAGCAGTACTTC
few | TRBJ1-1 | - | TRBV9 | CASSVDRGEAFF | TGTGCCAGCAGCGTAGATCGGGGTGAAGCTTTCTTT
many | TRBJ1-2 | TRBD1 | TRBV12-3/TRBV12-4 | CASSADRGLRGYTF | TGTGCCAGCAGCGCTGACAGGGGGCTTCGGGGCTACACCTTC
few | TRBJ1-6 | - | TRBV4-1 | CASSQEMAGNSPLHF | TGCGCCAGCAGCCAAGAAATGGCGGGGAATTCACCCCTCCACTTT
few | TRBJ1-2 | TRBD1 | TRBV7-2 | CASSFRQGGGYGYTF | TGTGCCAGCAGCTTTAGACAGGGAGGCGGCTATGGCTACACCTTC
- | TRBJ1-2 | - | TRBV19 | CASIQGGDYYGYTF | TGTGCCAGTATCCAAGGCGGGGATTACTATGGCTACACCTTC
few | TRBJ2-7 | TRBD1 | TRBV3-1 | CASSVPGTGFYEQYF | TGTGCCAGCAGCGTTCCCGGGACAGGCTTCTACGAGCAGTACTTC
once | TRBJ2-1 | TRBD2 | TRBV12-3/TRBV12-4 | CASRLRGAPYNEQFF | TGTGCCAGCAGGCTGCGGGGGGCCCCCTACAATGAGCAGTTCTTC
- | TRBJ1-1 | - | TRBV29-1 | CSALRGETEAFF | TGCAGCGCCCTAAGGGGGGAGACTGAAGCTTTCTTT
many | TRBJ1-2 | - | TRBV15 | CATSRDLAGEGYTF | TGTGCCACCAGCAGAGATTTGGCAGGGGAGGGCTACACCTTC
- | TRBJ2-5 | TRBD2 | TRBV5-1 | CASSLRGEQETQYF | TGCGCCAGCAGCTTGCGGGGGGAGCAAGAGACCCAGTACTTC
once | TRBJ2-1 | - | TRBV2 | CASSDQGYEQFF | TGTGCCAGCAGTGATCAGGGCTATGAGCAGTTCTTC
medium-sized | TRBJ2-4 | TRBD1 | TRBV7-6 | CASSPGQGLSKNIQYF | TGTGCCAGCAGCCCGGGACAGGGTCTGTCCAAAAACATTCAGTACTTC
- | TRBJ2-2 | TRBD1 | TRBV11-1 | CASSAGQGDTGELFF | TGTGCCAGCAGCGCAGGACAGGGGGACACCGGGGAGCTGTTTTTT
few | TRBJ2-3 | - | TRBV7-3 | CASSPSGGHADTQYF | TGTGCCAGCAGCCCCAGTGGGGGCCACGCAGATACGCAGTATTTT